The sequence of this T cell receptor beta chain was determined in a study of regulatory T cells in long-lasting Graves disease. Regarding the study as a whole: There were preferences for TRBV28, TRBJ1-2 and TRBJ2-5 in persistent disease. In persistent patients, shared public clonotypes (around 2,600) outnumbered those in new patients (about 890). Persistent Graves' patients showed reduced TCR diversity versus newly diagnosed patients.

V lost 1 base, J lost 5 bases, and 17 bases lay in between. CDR3 size: 16 residues. Germline lookup yields CDR1 SGHVS and CDR2 FNYEAQ. Concerning this clonotype itself: Its antigen is undetermined.

Time point noted: persistent/refractory GD, antithyroid drugs over 5 years with positive TRAb. PBMCs provided the RNA from which the TCR library was made. Patients all came to the study from an endocrinology department in Xi'an, China. Sequencing libraries for TCR beta were prepared with iRepertoire HTBI primers and Arm-PCR of CDR3 regions. TCRdb called the multiplex PCR reads again in MiXCR, with one record for every CDR3 protein. Among 400,000 to 500,000 distinct CDR3 sequences listed, about 20% were seen once. The chain is built from TRBV7-6 and TRBJ2-5; possible D gene TRBD1, 6 bases. The source was peripheral blood mononuclear cells (PBMCs), collected when the disease was refractory, from a patient treated with antithyroid drugs. This receptor was taken from a female donor with Graves disease. The DNA for the CDR3 is TGTGCCAGCAGCTTAGGACAGACAGGTGGCGGTGAGACCCAGTACTTC. It translates to CASSLGQTGGGETQYF. Variable domain in full (rest from reference TRBV7-6 and TRBJ2-5): GAGVSQSPRYKVTKRGQDVALRCDPISGHVSLYWYRQALGQGPEFLTYFNYEAQQDKSGLPNDRFSAERPEGSISTLTIQRTEQRDSAMYRCASSLGQTGGGETQYFGPGTRLLVL.